The clone carrying this T cell receptor beta chain appeared a few times. Its antigen is not known. This specimen comes from a study of T cell repertoires in cytomegalovirus infection. Study overall: Researchers turned to recently identified HLA-C-restricted CMV epitopes as well as well-studied HLA-B-restricted ones. Public TCR beta signatures indicated both CMV infection and matching HLA type.

Study-level points and caveats: Across the ex vivo response, the dominant clonotypes were HLA-C-restricted CMV-specific TCR beta clonotypes. There were carriers of CMV plus the relevant HLA, and cumulative public TCR beta family frequency identified them.

TCRdb reprocessed the reads with MiXCR, giving one entry per CDR3 protein. The sample holds hundreds of thousands of distinct CDR3 sequences, less than 40% seen once. The germline CDR1 and CDR2 sequences are SEHNR and FQNEAQ (reference sequence). The CDR3 covers 13 residues. V lost 4 bases and J 5 bases, leaving 11 bases between the germline ends. This chain links TRBV7-9 with TRBJ1-2, with D possibly TRBD1 on 6 matching bases. The clonotype comes from a human donor in good health (CMV status not recorded). Some clones in this sample may be carry-over from other donors' samples. Sequenced material: cultured CD8+ T cells from PBMCs, taken from culture after CMV antigen stimulation. This CDR3 reads CASSSSQGYGYTF. The CDR3, as DNA: TGTGCCAGCAGCTCTTCACAGGGTTATGGCTACACCTTC.